This T cell receptor (beta chain) was documented in a study of cytomegalovirus exposure and HLA in healthy donors. Concerning this clone itself: Its antigen is not known.

General study results and limits: The study dropped some indistinguishable V segments, TRBV6-2 and TRBV6-3 among them.

Healthy people donating bone marrow made up the donors. Looked up from germline, CDR1 is ENHRY and CDR2 is SYGVKD. This CDR3 contains 14 residues. After removal of 7 bases from V and 4 bases from J, the junction contained 7 bases not matched to a gene. The PCR contained 60 Vbeta and 13 Jbeta primers. In the original processing: An analysis that came later counted 80 million or so unique TCR beta chains, 10 million to 12 million shared. Generated by immunoSEQ multiplex PCR, the TCRdb table keeps only in-frame clones and is missing some. V and J calls and clone size come straight from that table; D and trimming were deduced from the DNA. The sample carries approximately 220,000 clones, roughly four fifths recorded once.

The rearrangement links TRBV10-3 to TRBJ1-5; TRBD1 matches 7 bases. The receptor was derived from a girl between 5 and 17 years old in good health and CMV-seronegative. Sequencing used PBMCs. The CDR3 sequence is CAIKEEQGNQPQHF. The CDR3 DNA sequence: TGTGCCATCAAAGAGGAACAGGGGAATCAGCCCCAGCATTTT.